These 10 T cell receptor beta chains were sequenced from one sample in a study of OX40 agonist ivuxolimab in advanced cancers. Method: immunoSEQ multiplex PCR; TCRdb's copy keeps in-frame clones and lacks some. This sample carries about 52,000 clones, roughly 82% of them seen once, and the ten largest clones take 3% to 4.5%. The sequenced sample was CD4+ or CD8+ T cells sorted from blood, obtained in a trial of the OX40 agonist ivuxolimab. The receptors were gathered from an adult with an advanced solid tumor such as melanoma, head and neck, liver or kidney cancer.

The rearrangement joins TRBV7-9 to TRBJ1-4; 10 nucleotides align to TRBD1. The ends lost 8 bases at V and 3 bases at J; junction bases unmatched: 6. The CDR3 is made up of 15 amino acids. Germline CDR1 SEHNR, CDR2 FQNEAQ (reference sequence). The CDR3 DNA sequence: TGTGCCAGCCGGGACAGGGGAGGGGCTAATGAAAAACTGTTTTTT. It encodes CASRDRGGANEKLFF.

This clone was found once. The CDR3 loop reads CASSPYEGIGTIYF. The DNA for the CDR3 is TGCGCCAGCAGCCCGTATGAAGGGATAGGGACCATATATTTT. This chain links TRBV5-1 with TRBJ1-3; D unclear. The germline V gene encodes CDR1 SGHRS and CDR2 YFSETQ. The CDR3 is 14 amino acids. V gave up 4 bases and J gave up 10 bases, with 18 bases separating them.

V is TRBV10-3 and J is TRBJ1-2; maybe TRBD1 (5 bases). Germline values: CDR1 ENHRY, CDR2 SYGVKD. V was pared by 7 bases and J by 6 bases, with 18 bases between. The CDR3 covers 14 residues. As DNA, the CDR3 is TGTGCCATCACCCGGGGCCTTAATATCGATGGCTACACCTTC. Translating it yields CAITRGLNIDGYTF.

The chain joins TRBV6-5 to TRBJ2-1, with 11 bases aligning to TRBD2. From germline, CDR1 is MNHEY and CDR2 SVGAGI. The CDR3 totals 14 residues. V shed 8 bases, J shed 4 bases, and the junction held 4 bases outside the gene matches. Here the CDR3 reads CASAGLAGYNEQFF. As DNA, the CDR3 is TGTGCCAGCGCCGGACTAGCGGGTTACAATGAGCAGTTCTTC.

The chain combines TRBV11-3 with TRBJ2-7; no firm D call. V shed 2 bases and J shed 5 bases, with 10 bases lying between them. CDR1 is SGHNT and CDR2 is YENEEA in the germline V gene. The CDR3 has 13 amino acids. The CDR3 coding sequence is TGTGCCAGCAGCTTACGATCAGTCGACGAGCAGTACTTC. This sequence encodes CASSLRSVDEQYF.

This chain links TRBV28 with TRBJ1-5; weak D call: TRBD1 (6 bases). This CDR3 is 16 amino acids long. Looked up from germline, CDR1 is MDHEN and CDR2 is SYDVKM. Trimming pared 5 bases from V and 4 bases from J, leaving 18 bases between. CDR3 in DNA: TGTGCCAGCAGTCGACAGGCAGGGGTTGAAAATCAGCCCCAGCATTTT. Translation gives CASSRQAGVENQPQHF. Full variable domain (missing parts from reference TRBV28 and TRBJ1-5): DVKVTQSSRYLVKRTGEKVFLECVQDMDHENMFWYRQDPGLGLRLIYFSYDVKMKEKGDIPEGYSVSREKKERFSLILESASTNQTSMYLCASSRQAGVENQPQHFGDGTRLSIL.

The chain carries TRBV5-1 and TRBJ1-2; D might be TRBD1 (6 bases). Trimming shortened V by 3 bases and J by 5 bases, and 17 bases separated the two germline ends. CDR3 length equals 15 residues. The germline gives CDR1 SGHRS, CDR2 YFSETQ. In nucleotides, the CDR3 is TGCGCCAGCAGCTCCGACCCAGGGGCGCGGTATGGCTACACCTTC. Translation gives CASSSDPGARYGYTF.

The chain combines TRBV7-2 with TRBJ1-5; D remains unclear. Germline V gene data show CDR1 as SGHTA and CDR2 as FQGNSA. V lost 1 base and J 1 base, leaving 8 bases between the germline ends. The CDR3 spans 15 residues. This chain's CDR3 is CASSLDFGSNQPQHF. CDR3 nucleotide sequence: TGTGCCAGCAGCTTAGACTTTGGGAGCAATCAGCCCCAGCATTTT.

The CDR3 spells CASTTSGDQPQHF. The CDR3 region has the DNA TGTGCCAGCACTACCAGCGGGGATCAGCCCCAGCATTTT. This chain joins TRBV28 and TRBJ1-5; D unclear. This CDR3 has 13 residues. Trimming cost V 7 bases and J 5 bases, with 12 bases left between them. CDR1 and CDR2 (germline): MDHEN, SYDVKM.

This clone was seen only once. The chain joins TRBV5-1 to TRBJ1-3; no firm D call. V lost 0 bases to trimming and J lost 3 bases, with 1 base between them. The germline V gene encodes CDR1 SGHRS and CDR2 YFSETQ. The CDR3 is 12 residues long. CDR3 in amino acids: CASSLDGNTIYF. CDR3 nucleotides: TGCGCCAGCAGCTTGGATGGAAACACCATATATTTT.